These 13 T cell receptor beta chains were sequenced from one sample in a study of T cell responses to AZD1222 COVID-19 vaccine (dated by TCRdb to 2020 to 2022). Taken with the paper, the label for time point translates to: baseline before first vaccination. The method behind the library was the immunoSEQ multiplex PCR assay. The immuneACCESS repertoire file appears here via TCRdb, limited to in-frame rearrangements. These files lack a portion of the clones; in checked studies, under half of the deficit traces to unresolved V genes, and the cause of the others is not known. This sample is represented by about 150,000 clones; about 88% of them were singletons. In total, the top ten clones hold approximately 20% of the sample. The sample here was peripheral blood, taken on day 0 of AZD1222 vaccination. The receptors were gathered from an adult in good health.

The J gene is TRBJ1-5, the V gene TRBV19, with D perhaps TRBD1 (5 bases). V gave up 5 bases and J gave up 3 bases, with 17 bases separating them. Per germline, CDR1 LNHDA and CDR2 SQIVND (reference sequence). This CDR3 is built from 16 residues. The CDR3 coding sequence is TGTGCCAGTAGTCCACATTTGGACAACTACAATCAGCCCCAGCATTTT. Protein: CASSPHLDNYNQPQHF.

The chain carries TRBV10-3 and TRBJ2-7; 7 bases fit TRBD1. Germline CDR1 is ENHRY and CDR2 is SYGVKD. V shed 4 bases, J shed 2 bases, and the junction held 8 bases outside the gene matches. This CDR3 has 15 amino acids. In DNA form, the CDR3 reads TGTGCCATCAGTGCACAGGGGAGCGGTCCCTACGAGCAGTACTTC. It codes for CAISAQGSGPYEQYF.

This chain links TRBV19 with TRBJ2-7; TRBD1 aligns across 9 bases. In germline, CDR1 is LNHDA, CDR2 SQIVND (reference sequence). The length of the CDR3 is 16 residues. V was clipped by 3 bases and J by 3 bases; unmatched bases: 9. This CDR3 reads CASSIRVGQGVYEQYF. The CDR3 DNA sequence: TGTGCCAGTAGTATTCGGGTGGGACAGGGAGTCTACGAGCAGTACTTC.

The table lists this clone with a count of one. This rearrangement joins TRBV6-5 to TRBJ2-1; D unclear. V gave up 7 bases and J gave up 10 bases, with 14 bases separating them. The length of the CDR3 is 12 residues. Germline V gene sequence: CDR1 MNHEY, CDR2 SVGAGI. CDR3 nucleotide sequence: TGTGCCAGCACCGCGAACGGCATCGAGCAGTTCTTC. Translated: CASTANGIEQFF.

The V and J genes are TRBV30 and TRBJ1-1, with 8 bases fitting TRBD1. Losses at the gene ends were 0 bases for V and 4 bases for J; bases not matched to a gene: 7. The germline V gene encodes CDR1 GTSNPN and CDR2 SVGIG (reference sequence). This CDR3 is built from 15 residues. The CDR3 DNA reads as TGTGCCTGGAGTGTCAGACGAACAGGGGGCACTGAAGCTTTCTTT. Its translation: CAWSVRRTGGTEAFF.

In this sample, this clone turned up once. V usage is TRBV5-5 and J usage is TRBJ2-2; 7 nucleotides align to TRBD1. The CDR3 is made up of 16 amino acids. The V segment lost 0 bases and the J segment 6 bases; nucleotides outside the gene matches: 8. The germline CDR1 and CDR2 sequences are SGHKS and YYEKEE (reference sequence). Here the CDR3 reads CASSLGGPQGAGELFF. For the CDR3, the DNA is TGTGCCAGCAGCTTGGGCGGGCCTCAGGGGGCCGGGGAGCTGTTTTTT.

The chain has TRBV3-1 (or the pseudogene TRBV3-2) and TRBJ2-7, with 10 bases lining up with TRBD1. This CDR3 region has 15 residues. Losses at the gene ends were 0 bases for V and 5 bases for J; bases not matched to a gene: 4. Germline loops: CDR1 LGHDT, CDR2 YNNKEL (reference sequence). The chain's CDR3 is CASSQEGTGDHEQYF. The CDR3 bases are TGTGCCAGCAGCCAAGAGGGGACAGGGGACCACGAGCAGTACTTC.

This chain connects TRBV19 to TRBJ2-7; perhaps D is TRBD1 or TRBD2 (6 bases each). CDR3 length: 14 amino acids. Germline CDR1 is LNHDA and CDR2 is SQIVND (reference sequence). Trimming took 1 base from V and 1 from J, leaving 8 bases between them. CDR3 sequence (DNA): TGTGCCAGTAGTATAGCGGGGGCGTCCTACGAGCAGTACTTC. Protein product: CASSIAGASYEQYF.

CDR3 sequence: CAISAGTGVDGYTF. As DNA, the CDR3 is TGTGCCATCAGTGCCGGGACAGGGGTTGATGGCTACACCTTC. The V gene is TRBV10-3, the J gene TRBJ1-2, with 10 bases lining up with TRBD1. J was trimmed by 6 bases and V by 4 bases; bases with no gene match: 5. The CDR3 extends over 14 amino acids. Germline V CDR1 and CDR2: ENHRY, SYGVKD.

The chain is built from TRBV9 and TRBJ2-1; 13 positions agree with TRBD2. The CDR3 sequence is 16 residues long. J was trimmed by 8 bases and V by 6 bases; bases with no gene match: 11. CDR1 is SGDLS, CDR2 YYNGEE, per germline. The CDR3 nucleotides read TGTGCCAGCACCAGCCACCCCGGACTAGCGGGGGATGAGCAGTTCTTC. It yields the protein CASTSHPGLAGDEQFF. Full variable domain (outside the CDR3, taken from reference TRBV9 and TRBJ2-1): DSGVTQTPKHLITATGQRVTLRCSPRSGDLSVYWYQQSLDQGLQFLIQYYNGEERAKGNILERFSAQQFPDLHSELNLSSLELGDSALYFCASTSHPGLAGDEQFFGPGTRLTVL.

J is TRBJ1-1 and V is TRBV24-1; 8 bases are a match to TRBD1. Trimming took 2 bases from V and 4 from J; bases not matched to a gene: 5. This CDR3 has 15 residues. Per germline, CDR1 KGHDR and CDR2 SFDVKD. The DNA for the CDR3 is TGTGCCACCAGTGATTCTCGACAGGGGAGCACTGAAGCTTTCTTT. It translates to CATSDSRQGSTEAFF.

V and J are TRBV11-2 and TRBJ1-2, with 7 bases aligning to TRBD1. With 6 bases clipped from V and 5 bases from J, the junction kept 9 bases outside the gene matches. The CDR3 runs to 14 residues. Germline V lookup: CDR1 SGHAT, CDR2 FQNNGV. The CDR3 coding sequence is TGTGCCAGCAGGAACACCGGGACAGCGTATGGCTACACCTTC. This gives the protein CASRNTGTAYGYTF.

The gene calls are TRBV6-6 and TRBJ1-3; the match to TRBD1 covers 8 bases. Trimming at V came to 4 bases and at J to 3 bases, leaving 5 bases not matched to a gene. The CDR3 is 15 residues long. Germline values: CDR1 MNHNY, CDR2 SVGAGI (reference sequence). Here the CDR3 DNA reads TGTGCCAGCAGTTTCTCCGGACAGGGTGGAAACACCATATATTTT. Encoded protein: CASSFSGQGGNTIYF.